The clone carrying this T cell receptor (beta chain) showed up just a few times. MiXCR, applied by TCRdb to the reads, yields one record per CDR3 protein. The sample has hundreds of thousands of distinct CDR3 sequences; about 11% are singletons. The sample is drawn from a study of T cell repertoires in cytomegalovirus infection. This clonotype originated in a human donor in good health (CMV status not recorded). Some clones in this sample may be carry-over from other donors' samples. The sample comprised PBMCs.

The chain's CDR3 is CIGYNSYNEQFF. As DNA, the CDR3 is TGTATCGGCTACAACTCCTACAATGAGCAGTTCTTC. The gene calls are TRBV7-9 and TRBJ2-1; no clear D gene. CDR1 and CDR2 from the germline V gene are SEHNR and FQNEAQ (reference sequence). This CDR3 contains 12 residues.